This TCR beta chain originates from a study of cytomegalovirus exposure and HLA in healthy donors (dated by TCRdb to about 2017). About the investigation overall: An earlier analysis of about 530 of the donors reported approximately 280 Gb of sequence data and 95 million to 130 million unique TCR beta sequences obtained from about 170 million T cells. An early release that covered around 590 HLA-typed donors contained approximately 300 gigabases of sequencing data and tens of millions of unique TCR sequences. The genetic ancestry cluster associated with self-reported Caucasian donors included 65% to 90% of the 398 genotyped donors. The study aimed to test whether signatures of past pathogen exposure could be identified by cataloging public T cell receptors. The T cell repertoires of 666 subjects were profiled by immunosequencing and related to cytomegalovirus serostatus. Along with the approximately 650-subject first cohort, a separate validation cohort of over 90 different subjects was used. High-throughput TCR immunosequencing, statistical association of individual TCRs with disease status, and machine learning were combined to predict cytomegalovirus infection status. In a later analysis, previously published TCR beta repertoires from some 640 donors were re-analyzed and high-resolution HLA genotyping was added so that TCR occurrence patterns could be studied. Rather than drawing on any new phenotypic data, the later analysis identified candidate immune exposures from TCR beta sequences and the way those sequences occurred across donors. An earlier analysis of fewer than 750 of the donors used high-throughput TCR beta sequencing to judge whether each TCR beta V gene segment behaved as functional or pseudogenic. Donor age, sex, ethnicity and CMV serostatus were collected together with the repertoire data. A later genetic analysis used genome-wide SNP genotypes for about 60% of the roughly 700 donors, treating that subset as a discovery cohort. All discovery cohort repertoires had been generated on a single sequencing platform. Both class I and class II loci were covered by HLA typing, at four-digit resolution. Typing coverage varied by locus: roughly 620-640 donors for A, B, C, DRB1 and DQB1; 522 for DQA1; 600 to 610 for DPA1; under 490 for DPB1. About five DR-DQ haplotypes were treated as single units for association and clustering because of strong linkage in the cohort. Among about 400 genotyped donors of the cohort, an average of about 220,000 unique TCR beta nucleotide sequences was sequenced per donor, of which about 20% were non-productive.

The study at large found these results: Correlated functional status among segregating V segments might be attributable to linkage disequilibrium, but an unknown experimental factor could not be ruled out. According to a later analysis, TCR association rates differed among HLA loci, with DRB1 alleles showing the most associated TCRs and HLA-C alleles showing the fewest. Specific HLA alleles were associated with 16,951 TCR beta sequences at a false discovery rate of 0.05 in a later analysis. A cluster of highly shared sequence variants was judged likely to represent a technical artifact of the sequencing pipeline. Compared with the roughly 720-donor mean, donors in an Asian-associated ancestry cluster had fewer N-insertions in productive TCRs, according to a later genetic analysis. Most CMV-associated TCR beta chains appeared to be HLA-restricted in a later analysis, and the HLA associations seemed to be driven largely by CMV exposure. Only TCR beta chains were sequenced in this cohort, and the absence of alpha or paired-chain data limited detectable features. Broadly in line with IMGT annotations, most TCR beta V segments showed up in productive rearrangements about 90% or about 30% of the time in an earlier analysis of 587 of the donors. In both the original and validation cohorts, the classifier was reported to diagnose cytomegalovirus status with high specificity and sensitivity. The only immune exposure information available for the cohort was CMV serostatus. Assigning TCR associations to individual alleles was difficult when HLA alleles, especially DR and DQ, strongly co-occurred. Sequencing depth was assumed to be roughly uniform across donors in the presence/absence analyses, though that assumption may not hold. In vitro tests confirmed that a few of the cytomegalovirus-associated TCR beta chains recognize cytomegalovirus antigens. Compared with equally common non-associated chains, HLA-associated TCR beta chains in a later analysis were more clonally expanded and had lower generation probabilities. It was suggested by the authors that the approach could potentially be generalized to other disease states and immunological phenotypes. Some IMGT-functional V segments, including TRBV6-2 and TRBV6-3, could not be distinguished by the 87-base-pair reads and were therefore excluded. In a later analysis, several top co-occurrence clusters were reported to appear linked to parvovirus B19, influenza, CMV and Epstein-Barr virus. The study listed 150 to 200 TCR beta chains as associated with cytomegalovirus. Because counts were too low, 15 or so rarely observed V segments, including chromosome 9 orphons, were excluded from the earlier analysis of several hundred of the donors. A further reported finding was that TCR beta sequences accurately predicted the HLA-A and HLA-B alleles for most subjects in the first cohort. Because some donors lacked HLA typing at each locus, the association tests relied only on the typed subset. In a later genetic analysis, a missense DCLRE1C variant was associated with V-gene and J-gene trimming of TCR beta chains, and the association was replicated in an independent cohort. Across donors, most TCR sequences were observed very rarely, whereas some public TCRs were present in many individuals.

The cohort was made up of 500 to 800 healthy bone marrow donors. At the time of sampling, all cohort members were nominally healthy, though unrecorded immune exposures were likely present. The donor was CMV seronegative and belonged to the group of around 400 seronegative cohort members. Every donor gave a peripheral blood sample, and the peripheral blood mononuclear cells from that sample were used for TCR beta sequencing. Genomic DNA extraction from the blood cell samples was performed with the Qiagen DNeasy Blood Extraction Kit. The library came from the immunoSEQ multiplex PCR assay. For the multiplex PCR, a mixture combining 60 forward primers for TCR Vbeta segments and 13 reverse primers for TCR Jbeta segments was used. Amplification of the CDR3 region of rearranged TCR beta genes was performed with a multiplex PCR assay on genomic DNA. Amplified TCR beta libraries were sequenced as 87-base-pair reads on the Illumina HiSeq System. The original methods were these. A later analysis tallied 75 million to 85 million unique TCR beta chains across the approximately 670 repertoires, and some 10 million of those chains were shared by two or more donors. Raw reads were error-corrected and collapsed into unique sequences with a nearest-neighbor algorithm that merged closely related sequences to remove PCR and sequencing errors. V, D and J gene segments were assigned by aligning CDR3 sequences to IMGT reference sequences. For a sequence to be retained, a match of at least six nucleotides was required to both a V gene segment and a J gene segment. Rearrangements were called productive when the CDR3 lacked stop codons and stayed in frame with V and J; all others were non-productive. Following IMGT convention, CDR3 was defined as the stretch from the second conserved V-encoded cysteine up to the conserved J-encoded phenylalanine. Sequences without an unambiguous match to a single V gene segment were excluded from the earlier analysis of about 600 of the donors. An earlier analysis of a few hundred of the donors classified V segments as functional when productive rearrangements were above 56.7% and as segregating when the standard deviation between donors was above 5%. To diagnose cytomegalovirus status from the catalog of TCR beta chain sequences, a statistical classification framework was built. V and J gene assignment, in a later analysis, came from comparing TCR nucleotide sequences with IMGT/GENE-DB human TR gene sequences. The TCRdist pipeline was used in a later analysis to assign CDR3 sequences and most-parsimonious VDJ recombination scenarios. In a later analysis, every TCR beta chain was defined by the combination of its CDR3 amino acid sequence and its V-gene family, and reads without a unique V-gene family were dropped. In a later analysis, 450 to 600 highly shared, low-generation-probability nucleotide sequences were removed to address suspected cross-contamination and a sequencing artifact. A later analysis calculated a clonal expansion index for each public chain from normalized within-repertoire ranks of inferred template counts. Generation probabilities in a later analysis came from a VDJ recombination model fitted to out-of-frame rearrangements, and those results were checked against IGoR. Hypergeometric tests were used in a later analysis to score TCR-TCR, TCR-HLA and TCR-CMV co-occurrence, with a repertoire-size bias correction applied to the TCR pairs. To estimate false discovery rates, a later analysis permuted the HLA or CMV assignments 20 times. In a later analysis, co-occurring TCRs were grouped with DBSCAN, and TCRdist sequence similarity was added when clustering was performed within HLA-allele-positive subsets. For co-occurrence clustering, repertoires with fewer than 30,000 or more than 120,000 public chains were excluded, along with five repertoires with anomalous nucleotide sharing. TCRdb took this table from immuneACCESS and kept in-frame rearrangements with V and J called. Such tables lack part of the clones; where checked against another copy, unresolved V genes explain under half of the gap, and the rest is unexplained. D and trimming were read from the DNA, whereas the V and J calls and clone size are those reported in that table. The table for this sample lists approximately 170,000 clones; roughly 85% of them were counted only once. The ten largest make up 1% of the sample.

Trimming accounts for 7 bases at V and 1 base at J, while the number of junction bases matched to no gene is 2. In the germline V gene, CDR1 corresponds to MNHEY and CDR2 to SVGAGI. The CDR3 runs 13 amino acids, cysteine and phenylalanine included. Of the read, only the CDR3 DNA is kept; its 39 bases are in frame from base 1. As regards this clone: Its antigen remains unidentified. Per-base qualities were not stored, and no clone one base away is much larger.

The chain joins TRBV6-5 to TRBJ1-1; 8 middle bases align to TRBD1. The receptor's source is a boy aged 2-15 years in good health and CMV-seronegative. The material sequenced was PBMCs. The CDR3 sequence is CASTGQGNTEAFF. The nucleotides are TGTGCCAGCACAGGACAGGGGAACACTGAAGCTTTCTTT.